These T cell receptor beta chains were read from a single sample in a study of CD8+CD57+ T cells in acquired aplastic anemia. In TCRdb, the reads were re-called with MiXCR into one record per CDR3 protein. The top ten clones hold approximately 9.7% of a sample with approximately 190,000 distinct CDR3 sequences, around 45% of them seen once. The material sequenced was sorted CD4+, CD8+, or CD8+CD57+ T cells (not recorded which) from PBMCs. The receptors come from a human donor with aplastic anemia. CDR3s include the opening cysteine and the closing phenylalanine or tryptophan. D genes are given only for firm matches. The size entry is marked missing in some rows and otherwise reads once, few, many or a size class.

TRBJ2-7 | TRBV25-1 | . | once | TGTGCCAGCAGCTTACAGCCAGGGGATATCGGCGAGCAGTACTTC | CASSLQPGDIGEQYF
TRBJ2-5 | TRBV7-9 | . | . | TGTGCCAGCAGCAGGTGGGATGAGACCCAGTACTTC | CASSRWDETQYF
TRBJ1-1 | TRBV19 | TRBD1 | many | TGTGCCAGTAGTATATTGATCGGCTACAGGGGGGCAAACACTGAAGCTTTCTTT | CASSILIGYRGANTEAFF
TRBJ2-2 | TRBV9 | TRBD1 | . | TGTGCCAGCAGCGTAGCAACAGGGGGCGCATCTGTCGGGGAGCTGTTTTTT | CASSVATGGASVGELFF
TRBJ2-3 | TRBV10-3 | . | . | TGTGCCATCAGTGAGATGGGGCGATCCGCAGATACGCAGTATTTT | CAISEMGRSADTQYF
TRBJ2-1 | TRBV2 | TRBD2 | . | TGTGCGAGGGGGGTAGCGGGAACCAATGAGCAGTTCTTC | CARGVAGTNEQFF
TRBJ2-3 | TRBV9 | TRBD1 | many | TGTGCCAGCAGCGCAATACAGGGGGTCACAGATACGCAGTATTTT | CASSAIQGVTDTQYF
TRBJ1-2 | TRBV7-8 | . | . | TGTGCCAGCAGCTTAGGCCCGGACAGTACTAACTATGGCTACACCTTC | CASSLGPDSTNYGYTF
TRBJ2-5 | TRBV7-8 | TRBD1 | . | TGTGCCAGCAGCTTTGACAGGGACCTTGGAGAGACCCAGTACTTC | CASSFDRDLGETQYF
TRBJ1-1 | TRBV2 | TRBD1 | many | TGTGCCAGCGGGACAGAAATGAACACTGAAGCTTTCTTT | CASGTEMNTEAFF
TRBJ2-2 | TRBV5-1 | . | . | TGCGCCAGCAGGTTCAGCTTTAACACCGGGGAGCTGTTTTTT | CASRFSFNTGELFF
TRBJ1-1 | TRBV19 | . | many | TGTGCCAGTATCAGGGGTAGGGCTGAAGCTTTCTTT | CASIRGRAEAFF
TRBJ1-2 | TRBV20-1 | . | . | TGCAGTGCCAGGCTCGGCCGGACCTTGGGCTACACCTTC | CSARLGRTLGYTF
TRBJ2-3 | TRBV4-2 | TRBD2 | . | TGTGCCAGCAGCCAAAGGCTGGCGGGAGAGACAGATACGCAGTATTTT | CASSQRLAGETDTQYF
TRBJ2-1 | TRBV2 | . | . | TGTGCCAGCAGTGAAGCGCGGGTGGGTGAGCAGTTCTTC | CASSEARVGEQFF
TRBJ2-5 | TRBV30 | TRBD1 | . | TGTGCCTGGAGCCGGGGACAGGGGGGGTTGGAGACCCAGTACTTC | CAWSRGQGGLETQYF
TRBJ2-1 | TRBV6-1 | TRBD1 | many | TGTGCCAGCAGTGAAGCCGGGACAGGAGATCTCAATGAGCAGTTCTTC | CASSEAGTGDLNEQFF
TRBJ2-1 | TRBV2 | TRBD2 | . | TGTGCCAGCAGGCCCCCGACTAGCGGGCACTACAATGAGCAGTTCTTC | CASRPPTSGHYNEQFF
TRBJ2-5 | TRBV5-6 | TRBD2 | . | TGTGCCAGCAGCTCGTATGGGGGGAGCGGGAAAGAGACCCAGTACTTC | CASSSYGGSGKETQYF
TRBJ1-2 | TRBV16 | . | . | TGTGCCAGCAGCCCACGGACAGAGAAGAACTATGGCTACACCTTC | CASSPRTEKNYGYTF
TRBJ1-5 | TRBV20-1 | . | . | TGCAGTGCTAGGTCGGACCCGTTGCCCCAGCATTTT | CSARSDPLPQHF
TRBJ2-1 | TRBV6-1 | TRBD1 | . | TGTGCCAGCAGTAAAGCGCAGACAGGGCTGCAGTTCTTC | CASSKAQTGLQFF
TRBJ1-5 | TRBV20-1 | . | . | TGCAGTGCCCTTGGGCAGGGAGATCAGCCCCAGCATTTT | CSALGQGDQPQHF
TRBJ2-7 | TRBV29-1 | . | few | TGCAGCGTTTCCGAGGCAGGGAAAACCTACGAGCAGTACTTC | CSVSEAGKTYEQYF
TRBJ2-3 | TRBV7-9 | . | . | TGTGCCACCCGCACTGAGGGGAAGACAGATACGCAGTATTTT | CATRTEGKTDTQYF
TRBJ1-1 | TRBV7-9 | TRBD1 | once | TGTGCCAGCAGCCCACGGGACAGGGCGAACACTGAAGCTTTCTTT | CASSPRDRANTEAFF
TRBJ1-5 | TRBV19 | . | many | TGTGCCAGTAGTAGAAGGAGCAATCAGCCCCAGCATTTT | CASSRRSNQPQHF
TRBJ2-1 | TRBV20-1 | . | once | TGCAGTGCTAGAGACCAGGGTTCATACAATGAGCAGTTCTTC | CSARDQGSYNEQFF
TRBJ2-7 | TRBV10-3 | TRBD2 | . | TGTGCCACAACTACTAGCGGGAGCCCCTCTGGCGAGCAATACTTC | CATTTSGSPSGEQYF
TRBJ2-5 | TRBV19 | . | . | TGTGCCAGTAAGGTCAGGTCTTCGGGGGAGACCCAGTACTTC | CASKVRSSGETQYF
TRBJ2-7 | TRBV5-6 | . | . | TGTGCCAGCAGCTTGGCTCCGGACAGCTCCTACGAGCAGTACTTC | CASSLAPDSSYEQYF
TRBJ2-6 | TRBV7-3 | . | many | TGTGCCAGCAGCCCCTCACCTGGGGCCAACGTCCTGACTTTC | CASSPSPGANVLTF
TRBJ2-1 | TRBV6-2/TRBV6-3 | TRBD1 | . | TGTGCCGGGAAGGGGACAGGGCACAATGAGCAGTTCTTC | CAGKGTGHNEQFF
TRBJ2-7 | TRBV25-1 | . | few | TGTGCCAGCAGTGCCCATCCCGGACAGCCTTTGTACTTC | CASSAHPGQPLYF
TRBJ2-7 | TRBV7-9 | . | few | TGTGCCTGCCCCCGGGGGCCCTGGGAGCAGTACTTC | CACPRGPWEQYF